One and the same sample provided the 20 T cell receptor beta chains below, sequenced in a study of blood T cell repertoires in COVID-19. Libraries were prepared by immunoSEQ multiplex PCR; TCRdb keeps only in-frame clonotypes and omits some of them. The sample has about 250,000 clones; around four fifths are singletons. The sample was peripheral blood. Every receptor here comes from a man aged 40-49 years with active or convalescent COVID-19.

The rearrangement links TRBV28 to TRBJ1-2; D gene uncertain. The germline V gene encodes CDR1 MDHEN and CDR2 SYDVKM. There are 15 residues in the CDR3. Trimming pared 5 bases from V and 4 bases from J, leaving 17 bases between. The CDR3, as DNA: TGTGCCAGCAGTCCCCTATACCCGGGAACCTATGGCTACACCTTC. Its translation: CASSPLYPGTYGYTF.

The V and J genes are TRBV11-2 and TRBJ1-5; TRBD1 is a possible D gene (6 bases). Trimming shortened V by 5 bases and J by 4 bases, and 12 bases separated the two germline ends. CDR1 and CDR2 from the germline V gene are SGHAT and FQNNGV. The CDR3 sequence is 14 residues long. CDR3 in amino acids: CASSRGQTNQPQHF. The DNA of the CDR3 is TGTGCCAGCAGCCGCGGACAGACAAATCAGCCCCAGCATTTT.

V usage is TRBV7-2 and J usage is TRBJ2-7, with D possibly being TRBD1 (6 bases). CDR3 length equals 14 residues. Germline-derived CDR1 and CDR2 are SGHTA and FQGNSA. Trimming shortened V by 6 bases and J by 2 bases, and 14 bases separated the two germline ends. The CDR3 DNA reads as TGTGCCAGCAGTTCACTGGACAGTACCTACGAGCAGTACTTC. It yields the protein CASSSLDSTYEQYF.

The rearrangement uses TRBV2 and TRBJ2-5; a possible D gene is TRBD1 (6 bases). V was trimmed by 0 bases and J by 7 bases, leaving 15 bases between them. The CDR3 consists of 15 residues. From germline, CDR1 is SNHLY and CDR2 FYNNEI. CDR3 DNA: TGTGCCAGCAGTGAAGCGCTGGCAGGGGTTGCGACCCAGTACTTC. Amino acid sequence: CASSEALAGVATQYF.

The V and J genes are TRBV25-1 and TRBJ1-2; 9 bases match TRBD1. The CDR3 has 13 amino acids. V lost 5 bases, J lost 8 bases, and 6 bases stayed unmatched. Germline values: CDR1 MGHDK, CDR2 SYGVNS. The CDR3 DNA sequence: TGTGCCAGCAGTTCGGGACAGGGAAGGGGCTACACCTTC. Its protein is CASSSGQGRGYTF.

J is TRBJ1-2 and V is TRBV4-1; possible D gene TRBD1, 6 bases. The V end was cut by 5 bases, the J end by 3 bases, with 16 bases between. CDR3 length equals 15 residues. Germline CDR1 reads MGHRA; CDR2 reads YSYEKL. The chain's CDR3 is CASSLTGQGDYGYTF. The CDR3 coding sequence is TGCGCCAGCAGCTTGACAGGTCAAGGGGACTATGGCTACACCTTC.

This clone was recorded once. This chain joins TRBV19 and TRBJ2-3, with 12 bases aligning to TRBD1. The germline V gene encodes CDR1 LNHDA and CDR2 SQIVND (reference sequence). The CDR3 is made up of 16 amino acids. Unmatched junction bases numbered 7, after V lost 5 bases and J lost 4 bases. The CDR3 spells CASSSRDRGLPDTQYF. The CDR3 region has the DNA TGTGCCAGTAGTTCCCGGGACAGGGGGCTACCAGATACGCAGTATTTT.

The genes are TRBV24-1 and TRBJ2-1; 8 bases map to TRBD1. The length of the CDR3 is 16 residues. CDR1 and CDR2 from the germline V gene are KGHDR and SFDVKD. J was trimmed by 4 bases and V by 3 bases; bases with no gene match: 7. In DNA form, the CDR3 reads TGTGCCACCAGTGATCCACAGGGGGGTACTTACAATGAGCAGTTCTTC. It is translated as CATSDPQGGTYNEQFF.

J is TRBJ1-2 and V is TRBV2, with unresolved D. Germline CDR1 and CDR2: SNHLY and FYNNEI. The V end lost 4 bases, the J end lost 0 bases, and 12 bases lay between the germline ends. This CDR3 has 15 residues. CDR3 in amino acids: CASSVLNKANYGYTF. CDR3 in DNA: TGTGCCAGCAGTGTTCTCAACAAAGCTAACTATGGCTACACCTTC.

This clone was recorded only once. The chain combines TRBV3-1 (or the pseudogene TRBV3-2) with TRBJ2-5; 8 nucleotides line up with TRBD2. Trimming took 4 bases from V and 3 from J; bases not matched to a gene: 4. The CDR3 has 14 residues. In germline, CDR1 is LGHDT, CDR2 YNNKEL (reference sequence). Here the CDR3 DNA reads TGTGCCAGCAGCCTAGCGGGAACTGAAGAGACCCAGTACTTC. Translated, it gives CASSLAGTEETQYF.

This rearrangement joins TRBV5-5 to TRBJ1-1, with D unresolved. Germline assignment: CDR1 SGHKS and CDR2 YYEKEE (reference sequence). The CDR3 consists of 13 residues. V was shortened by 8 bases and J by 3 bases, with 14 bases between the two germline ends. CDR3 amino acids: CASESIFDTEAFF. In DNA, the CDR3 is TGTGCCAGTGAGAGCATCTTTGACACTGAAGCTTTCTTT.

This clone was detected a few times. The V gene is TRBV2, the J gene TRBJ1-2; D is unclear. This CDR3 is 14 amino acids long. The germline CDR1 and CDR2 sequences are SNHLY and FYNNEI. V was pared by 5 bases and J by 4 bases, with 14 bases between. CDR3 amino acids: CASSLGPSSYGYTF. The CDR3 DNA reads as TGTGCCAGCAGTCTAGGCCCCTCATCCTATGGCTACACCTTC.

The chain recombines TRBV9 with TRBJ2-2; unclear D gene. CDR1 is SGDLS, CDR2 YYNGEE, per germline. Trimming stripped 4 bases from V and 4 bases from J, with 17 bases between. This CDR3 is 16 amino acids long. Here the CDR3 reads CASSKRPLSGTGELFF. The CDR3 coding sequence is TGTGCCAGCAGCAAAAGGCCCCTCTCAGGCACCGGGGAGCTGTTTTTT.

This clone was recorded only once. The chain has TRBV6-5 and TRBJ2-1; 12 bases line up with TRBD2. Germline CDR1 MNHEY, CDR2 SVGAGI. V trimming: 4 bases; J trimming: 9 bases; junction bases outside the gene matches: 10. The CDR3 has 16 amino acids. The CDR3 DNA is TGTGCCAGCAGTTCGCGGCTAGCGGGAGGGCCTAGTGAGCAGTTCTTC. Protein: CASSSRLAGGPSEQFF.

V gene TRBV27 combines with J gene TRBJ1-2; tentatively, D is TRBD1 (6 bases). Germline CDR1 and CDR2: MNHEY and SMNVEV (reference sequence). V was trimmed by 6 bases and J by 2 bases, leaving 19 bases between them. The CDR3 loop spans 16 amino acids. In DNA form, the CDR3 reads TGTGCCAGCAGGGGGGCAGGTATGGGAGCAAACTATGGCTACACCTTC. Amino acid sequence: CASRGAGMGANYGYTF.

The V call is TRBV7-9, the J call TRBJ1-2; no definite D call. The CDR3 sequence is 11 residues long. Germline V lookup: CDR1 SEHNR, CDR2 FQNEAQ (reference sequence). V lost 2 bases and J 6 bases, leaving 4 bases between the germline ends. The CDR3 bases are TGTGCCAGCAGCTTAAGAGATGGCTACACCTTC. Residues: CASSLRDGYTF.

This rearrangement joins TRBV4-1 to TRBJ1-2; possible D gene TRBD1, 6 bases. Germline V gene data show CDR1 as MGHRA and CDR2 as YSYEKL. Trimming removed 0 bases at V and 4 bases at J, with 12 bases between. This CDR3 is built from 15 residues. The CDR3 DNA follows: TGCGCCAGCAGCCAAGATTCTGGACAGCCCTATGGCTACACCTTC. Amino acid sequence: CASSQDSGQPYGYTF.

This chain links TRBV19 with TRBJ2-7; 7 bases map to TRBD1. Germline V gives CDR1 LNHDA, CDR2 SQIVND (reference sequence). Trimming cost V 8 bases and J 2 bases; bases outside gene matches: 9. The CDR3 spans 14 residues. The CDR3 reads CASEETGHPYEQYF. The CDR3 nucleotides are TGTGCCAGTGAAGAGACAGGGCACCCCTACGAGCAGTACTTC.

This clone has only a few counts. The CDR3, as DNA: TGCGCCAGCAGCTTGCCCCTCCGGACAGCTAGGGATGGCGGGGAGCTGTTTTTT. Translating it yields CASSLPLRTARDGGELFF. This sequence joins TRBV5-1 and TRBJ2-2; a weak D match, TRBD1 (6 bases). Germline lookup yields CDR1 SGHRS and CDR2 YFSETQ. The CDR3 is 18 residues long. The germline V and J ends were trimmed by 1 base and 7 bases, with 23 bases remaining between them.

The V gene is TRBV7-6, the J gene TRBJ2-6, with D unresolved. CDR3 length: 17 residues. V was shortened by 0 bases and J by 0 bases, with 9 bases between the two germline ends. Per the germline V gene, CDR1 is SGHVS and CDR2 is FNYEAQ. CDR3 region: CASSLAQAGSGANVLTF. In DNA form, the CDR3 reads TGTGCCAGCAGCTTAGCGCAGGCCGGCTCTGGGGCCAACGTCCTGACTTTC.